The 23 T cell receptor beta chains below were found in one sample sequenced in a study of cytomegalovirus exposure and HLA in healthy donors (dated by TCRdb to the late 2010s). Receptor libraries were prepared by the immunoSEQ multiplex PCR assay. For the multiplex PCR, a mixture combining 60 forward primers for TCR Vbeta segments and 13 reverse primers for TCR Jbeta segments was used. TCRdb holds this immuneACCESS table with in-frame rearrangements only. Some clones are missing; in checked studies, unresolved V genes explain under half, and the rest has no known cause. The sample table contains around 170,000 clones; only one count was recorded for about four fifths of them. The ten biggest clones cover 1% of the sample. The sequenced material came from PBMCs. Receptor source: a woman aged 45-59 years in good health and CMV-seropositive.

Here the CDR3 DNA reads TGTGCCAGCAGTTACTCGAGGGGACAGGGGAAAGAGCAGTACTTC. Its protein product is CASSYSRGQGKEQYF. This chain connects TRBV6-5 to TRBJ2-7, with 10 bases identical to TRBD1. There are 15 residues in the CDR3. V shed 0 bases and J 7 bases; nucleotides not matched to a gene: 6. Germline V gene lookup returns CDR1 MNHEY and CDR2 SVGAGI.

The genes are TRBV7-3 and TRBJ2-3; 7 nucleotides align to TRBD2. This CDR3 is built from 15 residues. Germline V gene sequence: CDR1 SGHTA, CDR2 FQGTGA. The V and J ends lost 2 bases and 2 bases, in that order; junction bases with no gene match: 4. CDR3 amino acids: CASSLGLAVTDTQYF. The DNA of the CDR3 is TGTGCCAGCAGCTTAGGGCTAGCGGTCACAGATACGCAGTATTTT.

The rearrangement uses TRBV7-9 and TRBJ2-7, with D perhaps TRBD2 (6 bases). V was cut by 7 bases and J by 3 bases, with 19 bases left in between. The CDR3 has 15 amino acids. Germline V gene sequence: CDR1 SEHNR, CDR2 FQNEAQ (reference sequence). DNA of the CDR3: TGTGCCAGCACCACGACCGGGACTTCGCGCTACGAGCAGTACTTC. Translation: CASTTTGTSRYEQYF.

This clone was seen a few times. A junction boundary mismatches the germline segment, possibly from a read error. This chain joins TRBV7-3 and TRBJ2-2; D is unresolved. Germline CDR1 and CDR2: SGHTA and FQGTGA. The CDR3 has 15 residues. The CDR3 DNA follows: TGTTCCAGCAGCTTAGTTAACAGCAACACCGGGGAGCTGTTTTTT. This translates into CSSSLVNSNTGELFF.

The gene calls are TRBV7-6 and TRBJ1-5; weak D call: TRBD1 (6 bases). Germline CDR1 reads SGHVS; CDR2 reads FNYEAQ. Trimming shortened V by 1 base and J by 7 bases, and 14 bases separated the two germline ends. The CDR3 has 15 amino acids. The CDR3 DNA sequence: TGTGCCAGCAGCTTAGAAGGGGGTCCGGGGCAGCCCCAGCATTTT. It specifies CASSLEGGPGQPQHF.

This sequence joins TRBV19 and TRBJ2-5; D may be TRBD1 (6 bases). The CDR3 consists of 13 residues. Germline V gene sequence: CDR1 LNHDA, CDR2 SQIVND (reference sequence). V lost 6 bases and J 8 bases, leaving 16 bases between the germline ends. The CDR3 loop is CASSPGTPGTQYF. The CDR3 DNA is TGTGCCAGTAGCCCCGGGACACCAGGAACCCAGTACTTC.

The CDR3 protein is CASSEAQETQYF. The CDR3 coding sequence is TGTGCCAGCAGTGAGGCCCAAGAGACCCAGTACTTC. V and J are TRBV2 and TRBJ2-5; D ambiguous. The CDR3 runs to 12 residues. From germline, CDR1 is SNHLY and CDR2 FYNNEI. Trimming shortened V by 3 bases and J by 1 base, and 3 bases separated the two germline ends.

CDR3 nucleotide sequence: TGTGCCAGCAGCATAAGCGGGGGGGGGACCTACGAGCAGTACTTC. This encodes CASSISGGGTYEQYF. The gene calls are TRBV7-8 and TRBJ2-7; 10 positions agree with TRBD2. Germline V gives CDR1 SGHVS, CDR2 FQNEAQ. J gave up 2 bases and V 5 bases, and 6 bases lay outside the gene matches. The CDR3 covers 15 residues.

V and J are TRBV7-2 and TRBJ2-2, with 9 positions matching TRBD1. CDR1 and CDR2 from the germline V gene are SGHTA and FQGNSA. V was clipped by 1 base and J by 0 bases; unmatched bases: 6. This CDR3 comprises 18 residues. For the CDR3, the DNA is TGTGCCAGCAGCTTAGGCGGGGGACAGGGACCGAACACCGGGGAGCTGTTTTTT. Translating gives CASSLGGGQGPNTGELFF.

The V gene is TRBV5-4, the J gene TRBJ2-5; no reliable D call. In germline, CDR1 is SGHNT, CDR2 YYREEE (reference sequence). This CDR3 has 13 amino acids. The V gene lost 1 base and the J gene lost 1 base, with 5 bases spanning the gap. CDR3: CASSLPSQETQYF. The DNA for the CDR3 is TGTGCCAGCAGCTTGCCGTCCCAAGAGACCCAGTACTTC.

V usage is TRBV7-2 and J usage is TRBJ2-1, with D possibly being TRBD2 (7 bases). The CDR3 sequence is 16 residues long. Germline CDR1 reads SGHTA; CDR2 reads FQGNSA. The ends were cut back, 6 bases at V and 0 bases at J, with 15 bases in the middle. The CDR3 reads CASRTGGGSSYNEQFF. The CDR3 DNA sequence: TGTGCCAGCAGAACGGGGGGCGGGAGCTCCTACAATGAGCAGTTCTTC.

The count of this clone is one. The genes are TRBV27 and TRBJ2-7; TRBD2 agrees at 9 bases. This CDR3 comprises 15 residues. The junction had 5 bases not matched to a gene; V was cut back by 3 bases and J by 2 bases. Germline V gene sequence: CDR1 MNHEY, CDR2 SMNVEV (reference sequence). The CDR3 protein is CASSFSGGRAYEQYF. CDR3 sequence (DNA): TGTGCCAGCAGTTTTTCTGGCGGGAGGGCCTACGAGCAGTACTTC.

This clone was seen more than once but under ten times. CDR3 in DNA: TGTGCCTGGAGCGGGACAGGCTATGGCTACACCTTC. It encodes CAWSGTGYGYTF. This rearrangement joins TRBV30 to TRBJ1-2; the match to TRBD1 covers 8 bases. CDR3 length equals 12 residues. Germline trimming cut 3 bases from V and 4 bases from J; bases unmatched to any gene: 1. From germline, CDR1 is GTSNPN and CDR2 SVGIG (reference sequence).

In DNA form, the CDR3 reads TGCGCCAGCAGCTTGGACAACCCAAATGAAAAACTGTTTTTT. Protein product: CASSLDNPNEKLFF. The rearrangement uses TRBV5-1 and TRBJ1-4; D uncertain. The CDR3 has 14 residues. CDR1 and CDR2 (germline): SGHRS, YFSETQ. Trimming took off 0 bases at V and 5 bases at J, with 8 bases between the two ends.

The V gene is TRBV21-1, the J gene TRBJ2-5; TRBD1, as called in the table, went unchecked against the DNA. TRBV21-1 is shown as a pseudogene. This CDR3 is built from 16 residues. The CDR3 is CASSGPGQGGRETQYF. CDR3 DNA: TGTGCCAGCAGCGGACCGGGACAGGGTGGGCGAGAGACCCAGTACTTC.

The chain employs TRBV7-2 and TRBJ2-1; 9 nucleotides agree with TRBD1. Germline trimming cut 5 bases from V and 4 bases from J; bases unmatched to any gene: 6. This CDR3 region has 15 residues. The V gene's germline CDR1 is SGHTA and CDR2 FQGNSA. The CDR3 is CASSADRGAYNEQFF. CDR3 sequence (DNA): TGTGCCAGCAGCGCAGACAGGGGGGCGTACAATGAGCAGTTCTTC.

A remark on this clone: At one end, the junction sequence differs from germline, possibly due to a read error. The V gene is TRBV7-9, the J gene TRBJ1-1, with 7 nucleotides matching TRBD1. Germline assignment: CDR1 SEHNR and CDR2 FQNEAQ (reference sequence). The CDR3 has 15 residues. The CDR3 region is CSSSYRQGGVTEAFF. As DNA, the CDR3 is TGTTCCAGCAGCTACCGACAGGGAGGAGTCACTGAAGCTTTCTTT. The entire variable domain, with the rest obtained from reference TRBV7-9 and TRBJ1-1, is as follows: DTGVSQNPRHKITKRGQNVTFRCDPISEHNRLYWYRQTLGQGPEFLTYFQNEAQLEKSRLLSDRFSAERPKGSFSTLEIQRTEQGDSAMYLCSSSYRQGGVTEAFFGQGTRLTVV.

CDR3 bases: TGTGCCAGCAGTTTATATCCTAGCGGGAATGGCAGGGATACGCAGTATTTT. It is translated as CASSLYPSGNGRDTQYF. The gene calls are TRBV28 and TRBJ2-3; TRBD2 agrees at 9 bases. This CDR3 is built from 17 residues. V lost 1 base and J lost 6; bases outside the gene matches: 11. The germline gives CDR1 MDHEN, CDR2 SYDVKM.

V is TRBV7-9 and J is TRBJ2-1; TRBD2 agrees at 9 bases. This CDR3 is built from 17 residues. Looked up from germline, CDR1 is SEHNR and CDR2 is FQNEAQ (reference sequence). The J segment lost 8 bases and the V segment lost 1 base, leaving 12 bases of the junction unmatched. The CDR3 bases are TGTGCCAGCAGCTTAGGTTGGGGCGGGAGGGAGTCCTATGAGCAGTTCTTC. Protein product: CASSLGWGGRESYEQFF.

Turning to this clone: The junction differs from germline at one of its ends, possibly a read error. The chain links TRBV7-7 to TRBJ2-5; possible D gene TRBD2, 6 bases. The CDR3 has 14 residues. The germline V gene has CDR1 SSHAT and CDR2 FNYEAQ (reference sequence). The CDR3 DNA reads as TGTGCTAGCAGCTTCAGACTAGAAAGTGGGACCCAGTACTTC. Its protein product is CASSFRLESGTQYF. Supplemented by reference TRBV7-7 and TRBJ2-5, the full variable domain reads GAGVSQSPRYKVTKRGQDVTLRCDPISSHATLYWYQQALGQGPEFLTYFNYEAQPDKSGLPSDRFSAERPEGSISTLTIQRTEQRDSAMYRCASSFRLESGTQYFGPGTRLLVL.

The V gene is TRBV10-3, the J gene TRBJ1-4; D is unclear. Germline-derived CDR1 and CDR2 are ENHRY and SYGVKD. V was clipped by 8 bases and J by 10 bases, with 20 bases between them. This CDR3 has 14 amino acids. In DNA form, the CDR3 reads TGTGCCATCCCCACCCCCTTTCCAGTCGTAAAACTGTTTTTT. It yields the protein CAIPTPFPVVKLFF.

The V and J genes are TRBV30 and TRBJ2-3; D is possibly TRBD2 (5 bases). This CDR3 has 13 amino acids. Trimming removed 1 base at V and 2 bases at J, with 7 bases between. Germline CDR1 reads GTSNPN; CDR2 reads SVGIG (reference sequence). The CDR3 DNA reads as TGTGCCTGGAGTGACGGACTCACAGATACGCAGTATTTT. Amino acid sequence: CAWSDGLTDTQYF.

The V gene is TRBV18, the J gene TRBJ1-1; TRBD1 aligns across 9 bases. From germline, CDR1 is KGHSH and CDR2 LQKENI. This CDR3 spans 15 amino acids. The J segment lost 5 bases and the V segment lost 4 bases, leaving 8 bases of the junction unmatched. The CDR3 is CASSLRQGGSTEAFF. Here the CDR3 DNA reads TGTGCCAGCTCACTCAGACAGGGGGGTTCAACTGAAGCTTTCTTT. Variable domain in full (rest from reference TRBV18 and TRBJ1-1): NAGVMQNPRHLVRRRGQEARLRCSPMKGHSHVYWYRQLPEEGLKFMVYLQKENIIDESGMPKERFSAEFPKEGPSILRIQQVVRGDSAAYFCASSLRQGGSTEAFFGQGTRLTVV.